These 14 T cell receptor beta chains were sequenced from one sample in a study of control samples from healthy donors and cancer patients. Only in-frame clones appear in the TCRdb table, and some are missing; sequencing was by immunoSEQ multiplex PCR. The data contain 100,000 to 150,000 clones, around 90% of them seen just once; the ten biggest clones take up 8.5% to 10%. The sequenced sample was blood. These receptors were taken from a man between 18 and 29 years old in good health.

This clone was detected once. The chain couples TRBV5-1 to TRBJ2-5; D is possibly TRBD1 or TRBD2 (6 bases each). V dropped 0 bases and J dropped 5 bases, with 17 bases sitting between them. CDR1 and CDR2 (germline): SGHRS, YFSETQ. The CDR3 has 16 residues. CDR3 nucleotides: TGCGCCAGCAGCTTGGTTGAAGGGGGGCGCTCCGAGACCCAGTACTTC. Protein product: CASSLVEGGRSETQYF.

The V gene is TRBV9, the J gene TRBJ2-3; 16 bases are shared with TRBD2. V trimming: 3 bases; J trimming: 5 bases; junction bases outside the gene matches: 12. Germline CDR1 is SGDLS and CDR2 is YYNGEE. The CDR3 sequence is 19 residues long. DNA for the CDR3: TGTGCCAGCAGCGGGGACCCGGGACTAGCGGGGGGGCCGAGAGATACGCAGTATTTT. It is translated as CASSGDPGLAGGPRDTQYF.

CDR3 sequence reads: CASSSRGPAYGYTF. The CDR3 DNA reads as TGTGCCAGTAGTTCCAGGGGGCCAGCTTATGGCTACACCTTC. The chain links TRBV19 to TRBJ1-2; TRBD1 agrees at 8 bases. This CDR3 has 14 amino acids. The germline gives CDR1 LNHDA, CDR2 SQIVND (reference sequence). With V trimmed by 5 bases and J by 5 bases, 7 bases remained unmatched.

The chain has TRBV5-6 and TRBJ2-7; TRBD1 matches at 7 bases. CDR3 length: 13 residues. Trimming removed 4 bases from V and 6 bases from J; junction bases left unmatched: 7. Germline V gene sequence: CDR1 SGHDT, CDR2 YYEEEE. The chain's CDR3 is CASSLDRASEQYF. The CDR3, as DNA: TGTGCCAGCAGCCTCGACAGGGCCAGCGAGCAGTACTTC.

This clone was detected only once. The genes are TRBV11-2 and TRBJ2-4, with D uncertain. The V end was cut by 0 bases, the J end by 0 bases, with 9 bases between. The CDR3 covers 16 residues. CDR1 SGHAT and CDR2 FQNNGV come from the germline V gene. This CDR3 is CASSLDYQLAKNIQYF. In DNA, the CDR3 is TGTGCCAGCAGCTTAGACTATCAGCTAGCCAAAAACATTCAGTACTTC.

J is TRBJ1-2 and V is TRBV2; D call uncertain. V was trimmed by 7 bases and J by 1 base, leaving 4 bases between them. Germline CDR1 reads SNHLY; CDR2 reads FYNNEI. CDR3 length equals 11 residues. The CDR3 nucleotides are TGTGCCAGCATTAGTAACTATGGCTACACCTTC. Encoded protein: CASISNYGYTF. Drawing the rest from reference TRBV2 and TRBJ1-2, the complete variable domain is EPEVTQTPSHQVTQMGQEVILRCVPISNHLYFYWYRQILGQKVEFLVSFYNNEISEKSEIFDDQFSVERPDGSNFTLKIRSTKLEDSAMYFCASISNYGYTFGSGTRLTVV.

The genes are TRBV7-9 and TRBJ1-4; a weak D match, TRBD1 (6 bases). Trimming took off 5 bases at V and 0 bases at J, with 16 bases between the two ends. This CDR3 region has 17 residues. Per germline, CDR1 SEHNR and CDR2 FQNEAQ (reference sequence). The DNA of the CDR3 is TGTGCCAGCAGCCGCGGGACAACCACTGCAACTAATGAAAAACTGTTTTTT. As protein: CASSRGTTTATNEKLFF.

This clone came up once. The chain uses TRBV18 and TRBJ1-1; D is unresolved. CDR3 length equals 14 residues. From germline, CDR1 is KGHSH and CDR2 LQKENI. Trimming stripped 3 bases from V and 0 bases from J, with 8 bases between. The CDR3 region has the DNA TGTGCCAGCTCACCTCCGCCGATGAACACTGAAGCTTTCTTT. Translation: CASSPPPMNTEAFF. Together with reference TRBV18 and TRBJ1-1, the CDR3 gives the full variable domain: NAGVMQNPRHLVRRRGQEARLRCSPMKGHSHVYWYRQLPEEGLKFMVYLQKENIIDESGMPKERFSAEFPKEGPSILRIQQVVRGDSAAYFCASSPPPMNTEAFFGQGTRLTVV.

The genes are TRBV3-1 (or the pseudogene TRBV3-2) and TRBJ1-2; 8 nucleotides align to TRBD1. Germline CDR1 LGHDT, CDR2 YNNKEL (reference sequence). With 4 bases clipped from V and 3 bases from J, the junction kept 4 bases outside the gene matches. The length of the CDR3 is 14 residues. The CDR3: CASSLQGGHYGYTF. Written as DNA, the CDR3 is TGTGCCAGCAGCCTACAGGGGGGTCACTATGGCTACACCTTC.

This clone was observed a few times. The chain couples TRBV7-9 to TRBJ1-5, with 8 positions matching TRBD1. Germline V gives CDR1 SEHNR, CDR2 FQNEAQ (reference sequence). J was trimmed by 6 bases and V by 4 bases; bases with no gene match: 5. The CDR3 sequence is 14 residues long. CDR3 sequence reads: CASSSGQGTQPQHF. The DNA of the CDR3 is TGTGCCAGCAGCTCCGGACAGGGCACTCAGCCCCAGCATTTT.

The chain uses TRBV25-1 and TRBJ2-7; D unclear. From germline, CDR1 is MGHDK and CDR2 SYGVNS. Between the trimmed V and J ends, which lost 5 bases and 0 bases, there was a span of 8 bases. The CDR3 loop spans 13 amino acids. CDR3 DNA: TGTGCCAGCAGTTACGAGTTCTCCTACGAGCAGTACTTC. This gives the protein CASSYEFSYEQYF.

J is TRBJ1-5 and V is TRBV5-1; D unclear. The CDR3 loop spans 16 amino acids. Trimming stripped 0 bases from V and 5 bases from J, with 15 bases between. The germline gives CDR1 SGHRS, CDR2 YFSETQ. CDR3 coding DNA: TGCGCCAGCAGCTTGGGAGAACCGGGAGGCTATCAGCCCCAGCATTTT. Its protein product is CASSLGEPGGYQPQHF. Using reference TRBV5-1 and TRBJ1-5 for the parts outside the CDR3, the full variable domain is KAGVTQTPRYLIKTRGQQVTLSCSPISGHRSVSWYQQTPGQGLQFLFEYFSETQRNKGNFPGRFSGRQFSNSRSEMNVSTLELGDSALYLCASSLGEPGGYQPQHFGDGTRLSIL.

The chain recombines TRBV5-1 with TRBJ2-5, with 7 nucleotides matching TRBD1. Germline V CDR1 and CDR2: SGHRS, YFSETQ. CDR3 size: 15 residues. The V segment lost 0 bases and the J segment 4 bases; nucleotides outside the gene matches: 6. The CDR3 DNA reads as TGCGCCAGCAGCTTGGAAGGACAGGAGAGAGAGACCCAGTACTTC. Translated: CASSLEGQERETQYF.

The J gene is TRBJ1-2, the V gene TRBV5-6, with D unclear. The ends were cut back, 2 bases at V and 4 bases at J, with 12 bases in the middle. Germline lookup yields CDR1 SGHDT and CDR2 YYEEEE. The CDR3 is 14 amino acids. The CDR3 sequence: CASSFNRGGYGYTF. The DNA for the CDR3 is TGTGCCAGCAGCTTTAATCGGGGAGGCTATGGCTACACCTTC. The full variable domain, completed using reference TRBV5-6 and TRBJ1-2, is DAGVTQSPTHLIKTRGQQVTLRCSPKSGHDTVSWYQQALGQGPQFIFQYYEEEERQRGNFPDRFSGHQFPNYSSELNVNALLLGDSALYLCASSFNRGGYGYTFGSGTRLTVV.